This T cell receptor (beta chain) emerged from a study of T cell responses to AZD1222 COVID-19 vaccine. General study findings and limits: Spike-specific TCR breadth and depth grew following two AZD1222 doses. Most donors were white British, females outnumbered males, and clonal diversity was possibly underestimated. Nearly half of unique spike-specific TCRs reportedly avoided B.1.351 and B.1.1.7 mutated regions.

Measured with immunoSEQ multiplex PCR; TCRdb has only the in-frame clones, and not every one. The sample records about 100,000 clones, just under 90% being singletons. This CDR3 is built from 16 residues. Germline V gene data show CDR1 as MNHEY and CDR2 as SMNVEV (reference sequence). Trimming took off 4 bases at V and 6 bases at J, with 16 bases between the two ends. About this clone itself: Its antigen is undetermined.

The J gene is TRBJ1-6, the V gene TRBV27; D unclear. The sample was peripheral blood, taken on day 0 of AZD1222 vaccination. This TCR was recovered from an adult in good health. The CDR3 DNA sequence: TGTGCCAGCAGTTCGGATTGGGGTCGAGGTAATTCACCCCTCCACTTT. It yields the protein CASSSDWGRGNSPLHF.